The 2 T cell receptor beta chains given below trace back to one sample, sequenced in a study of cytomegalovirus exposure and HLA in healthy donors. 13 Jbeta primers and 60 Vbeta primers were used for the PCR. Assay: immunoSEQ multiplex PCR; the TCRdb copy retains only in-frame clones and omits some. The sample has roughly 140,000 clones, 64% seen once; the top ten hold 3%. The sequenced sample consisted of PBMCs. All receptors derive from a woman aged 25 to 39 in good health and CMV-seropositive.

This rearrangement joins TRBV9 to TRBJ1-1, with D possibly being TRBD1 (5 bases). The CDR3 loop spans 13 amino acids. Germline CDR1 is SGDLS and CDR2 is YYNGEE. Trimming took 0 bases from V and 4 from J, leaving 7 bases between them. CDR3 DNA: TGTGCCAGCAGCGTAGGGGGCACCACTGAAGCTTTCTTT. As protein: CASSVGGTTEAFF.

The chain links TRBV5-1 to TRBJ1-6; D possibly corresponds to TRBD1 (5 bases). V lost 2 bases and J lost 7, with 10 bases in between. CDR1 is SGHRS and CDR2 is YFSETQ in the germline V gene. CDR3 size: 14 residues. The CDR3, as DNA: TGCGCCAGCAGCTTTCAGGGTATCAATTCACCCCTCCACTTT. Protein: CASSFQGINSPLHF.